The T cell receptor beta chain under discussion was sequenced for a study of blood T cell repertoires in COVID-19. Only in-frame clones appear in the TCRdb table, and some are missing; sequencing was by immunoSEQ multiplex PCR. The sample shows fewer than 300,000 clones, 80% to 90% of them seen only once. V lost 6 bases, J lost 3 bases, and 14 bases lay in between. Germline V gene lookup returns CDR1 MDHEN and CDR2 SYDVKM. The CDR3 has 15 residues. This sequence joins TRBV28 and TRBJ2-2; D perhaps matches TRBD1 (6 bases). The TCR comes from a woman in her twenties or thirties with COVID-19, enrolled during active disease. The material sequenced was peripheral blood. The CDR3 DNA is TGTGCCAGCAGCCTCTCACAGGGTTACACCGGGGAGCTGTTTTTT. This encodes CASSLSQGYTGELFF.